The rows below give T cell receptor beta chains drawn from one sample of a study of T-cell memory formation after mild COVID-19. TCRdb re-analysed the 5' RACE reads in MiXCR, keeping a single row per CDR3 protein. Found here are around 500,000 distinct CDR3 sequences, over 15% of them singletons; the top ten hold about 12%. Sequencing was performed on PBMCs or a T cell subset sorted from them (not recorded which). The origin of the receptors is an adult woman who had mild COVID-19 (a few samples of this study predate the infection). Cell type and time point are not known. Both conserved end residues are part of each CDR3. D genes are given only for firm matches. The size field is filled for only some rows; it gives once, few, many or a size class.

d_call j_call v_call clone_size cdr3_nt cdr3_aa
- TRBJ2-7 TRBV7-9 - TGTGCCAGCAGCTTAGATCCTAGCGCCCTCTACGAGCAGTACTTC CASSLDPSALYEQYF
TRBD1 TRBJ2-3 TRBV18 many TGTGCCAGCTCACCACCGGACAGGGCCCACACAGATACGCAGTATTTT CASSPPDRAHTDTQYF
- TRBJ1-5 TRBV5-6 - TGTGCCAGCAGCTTGGCGGGCCGGGGGATAGATCAGCCCCAGCATTTT CASSLAGRGIDQPQHF
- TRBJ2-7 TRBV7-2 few TGTGCCAGCAGCTTTTGGGGGGACTCCTACGAGCAGTACTTC CASSFWGDSYEQYF
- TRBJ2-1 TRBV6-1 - TGTGCCATTATCTACGGTGAGCAGTTCTTC CAIIYGEQFF
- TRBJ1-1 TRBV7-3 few TGTGCCAGCAGCTTATTAGGGGAGGGTTCTGAAGCTTTCTTT CASSLLGEGSEAFF
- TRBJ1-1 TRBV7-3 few TGTGCCAGCAGCCTCGAGGTGGGGGACACTGAAGCTTTCTTT CASSLEVGDTEAFF
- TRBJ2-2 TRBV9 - TGTGCCAGCAGCGTAGAAGTAGGGGCCTGGACCGGGGAGCTGTTTTTT CASSVEVGAWTGELFF
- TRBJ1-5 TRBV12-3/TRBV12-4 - TGTGCCAGCAGTTGGGACGTTAGCAATCAGCCCCAGCATTTT CASSWDVSNQPQHF
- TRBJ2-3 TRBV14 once TGTGCCAGCAGCCAAGGATCAAGCGTCCTTAGCACAGATACGCAGTATTTT CASSQGSSVLSTDTQYF
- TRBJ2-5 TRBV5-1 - TGCGCCAGCAGCTTCGATCCAGGGCTGTCCCAGTACTTC CASSFDPGLSQYF
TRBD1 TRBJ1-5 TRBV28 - TGTGCCAGCAGTTTAGACAGGGGGTCGGATCAGCCCCAGCATTTT CASSLDRGSDQPQHF
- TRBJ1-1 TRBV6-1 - TGTGCCAGCAGTGAGGCTTCGTACAGGGATGGTACTGAAGCTTTCTTT CASSEASYRDGTEAFF
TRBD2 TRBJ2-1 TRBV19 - TGTGCCAGTAGTCCCCGGGGCGGGGGGGAGTTCTTC CASSPRGGGEFF
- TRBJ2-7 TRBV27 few TGTGCCAGCAGGAAGGGATCCGACGAGCAGTACTTC CASRKGSDEQYF
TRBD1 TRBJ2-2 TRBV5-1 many TGCGCCAGCGGACAGGGGTCGGGCACCGGGGAGCTGTTTTTT CASGQGSGTGELFF
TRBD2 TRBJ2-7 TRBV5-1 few TGCGCCAGCAGCCCTCGGGGGGACTCCGCTACGGAGCAGTACTTC CASSPRGDSATEQYF
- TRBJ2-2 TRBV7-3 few TGTGCCAGCAGCTCCTCAGGGAGCGGGGAGCTGTTTTTT CASSSSGSGELFF
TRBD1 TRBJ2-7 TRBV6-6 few TGTGCCAGCAGGCCAGGGGGACAGGGGCTCTACGAGCAGTACTTC CASRPGGQGLYEQYF
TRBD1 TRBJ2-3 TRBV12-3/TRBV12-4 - TGTGCCAGCAGATACCATAGGGACAGGGCTGGAGATACGCAGTATTTT CASRYHRDRAGDTQYF
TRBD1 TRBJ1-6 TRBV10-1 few TGCGCCAGCAGTGAGCCTACAACCCGACAGGGTCTAAATTCACCCCTCCACTTT CASSEPTTRQGLNSPLHF
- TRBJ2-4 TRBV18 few TGTGCCAGCTCACCGCGTCAGGGTGGAAACATTCAGTACTTC CASSPRQGGNIQYF
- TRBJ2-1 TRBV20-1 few TGCAGTGCTCCTAGAAGACTTCCTGATGAGCAGTTCTTC CSAPRRLPDEQFF
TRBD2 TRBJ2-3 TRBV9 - TGTGCCAGCAGCCCCGGACTAGCGGAAAACACAGATACGCAGTATTTT CASSPGLAENTDTQYF
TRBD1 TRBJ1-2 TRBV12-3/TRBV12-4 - TGTGCCAGCAGTTTAGGCCAAACAGGGGCCGGCTACACCTTC CASSLGQTGAGYTF
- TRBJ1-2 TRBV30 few TGTGCCTGGAGTGTACGGTGGATGGGTAACTATGGCTACACCTTC CAWSVRWMGNYGYTF
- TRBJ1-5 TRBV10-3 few TGTGCCATCAGTAAGGGTGATAATCAGCCCCAGCATTTT CAISKGDNQPQHF
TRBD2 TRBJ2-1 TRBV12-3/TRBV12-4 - TGTGCCAGCAGTTTACGCGGGGGGCAGTACAATGAGCAGTTCTTC CASSLRGGQYNEQFF
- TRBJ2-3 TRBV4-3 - TGCGCCAGCAGCCAAGAACGGCCGTGGGGTACGCAGTATTTT CASSQERPWGTQYF
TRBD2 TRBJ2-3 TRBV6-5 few TGTGCCAGCAGCCCATCTCTAGCGGGACCCCCAGATACGCAGTATTTT CASSPSLAGPPDTQYF
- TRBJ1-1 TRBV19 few TGTGCCAGTGAAACAGGGAAGGGAACTGAAGCTTTCTTT CASETGKGTEAFF
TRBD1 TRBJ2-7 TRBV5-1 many TGCGCCAGCAGCTCGGACAGGGGCAGGGACGAGCAGTACTTC CASSSDRGRDEQYF
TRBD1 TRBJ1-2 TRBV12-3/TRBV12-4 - TGTGCCAGCAGCGAAGGGACAGCTTCTAACTATGGCTACACCTTC CASSEGTASNYGYTF
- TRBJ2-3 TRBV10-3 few TGTGCCATCAGCCGGGACCGCGATCCCACAGATACGCAGTATTTT CAISRDRDPTDTQYF
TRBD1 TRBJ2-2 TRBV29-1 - TGCAGCGTTAGAGTGGGACAGGGTAACACCGGGGAGCTGTTTTTT CSVRVGQGNTGELFF
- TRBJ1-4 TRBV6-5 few TGTGCCAGCAGTTACGTCGGCGCAACTAATGAAAAACTGTTTTTT CASSYVGATNEKLFF
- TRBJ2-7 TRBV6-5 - TGTGCCAGCGGACTGGAGGGCTACGAGCAGTACTTC CASGLEGYEQYF
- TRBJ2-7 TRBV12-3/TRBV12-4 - TGTGCCAGCAGTTTAGCCGCTCTCTTGGACGAGCAGTACTTC CASSLAALLDEQYF
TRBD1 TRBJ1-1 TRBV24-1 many TGTGCCACCAGAAATTCAGGGGGCACTGAAGCTTTCTTT CATRNSGGTEAFF
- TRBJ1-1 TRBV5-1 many TGCGCCAGCAGCTTGGACGGGATGAACACTGAAGCTTTCTTT CASSLDGMNTEAFF
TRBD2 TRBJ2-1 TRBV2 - TGTGCCAGCACTCTCAGTACCCGCGGGAGAGGAGACAATGAGCAGTTCTTC CASTLSTRGRGDNEQFF
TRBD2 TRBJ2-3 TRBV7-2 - TGTGCCAGCAGCCCACCGGGACTACATAGGACAGATACGCAGTATTTT CASSPPGLHRTDTQYF
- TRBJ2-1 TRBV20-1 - TGCAGTGCTCCGGCGGATCGATACAATGAGCAGTTCTTC CSAPADRYNEQFF
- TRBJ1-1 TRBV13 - TGTGCCAGCAGCTTCCGAGGATACATGAACACTGAAGCTTTCTTT CASSFRGYMNTEAFF
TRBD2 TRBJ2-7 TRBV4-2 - TGTGCCAGCAGCCAAGAAGCGGGAGGGTCCTACGAGCAGTACTTC CASSQEAGGSYEQYF
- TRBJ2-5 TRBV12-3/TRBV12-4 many TGTGCCAGCAGTCGGGTGAATGGTGGGACCCAGTACTTC CASSRVNGGTQYF
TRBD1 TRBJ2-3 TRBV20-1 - TGCAGTAAGGACAGGGAAACCGGTGATACGCAGTATTTT CSKDRETGDTQYF
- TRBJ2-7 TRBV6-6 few TGTGCCAGCAGTTACTCAGGTTACTCCTACGAGCAGTACTTC CASSYSGYSYEQYF
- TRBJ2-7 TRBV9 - TGTGCCAGCAGCTCTCGTGTGGGATACGAGCAGTACTTC CASSSRVGYEQYF
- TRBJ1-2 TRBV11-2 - TGTGCCAGCAGCTTGGGGGGCTGGGAAGGCTACACCTTC CASSLGGWEGYTF
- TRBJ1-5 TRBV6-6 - TGTGCCAGCAGTTACGGGCAGCGGCAGCCCCAGCATTTT CASSYGQRQPQHF
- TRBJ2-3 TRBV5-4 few TGTGCCAGCAGCATGGACTGGGAAGATACGCAGTATTTT CASSMDWEDTQYF
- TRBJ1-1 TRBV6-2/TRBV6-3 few TGTGCCAGCAGTTACTCCTTAGGACTGGGTTTCACTGAAGCTTTCTTT CASSYSLGLGFTEAFF
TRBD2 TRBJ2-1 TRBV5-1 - TGCGCCAGCAGCCTTAGCGGGGGGGCCGCCTACAATGAGCAGTTCTTC CASSLSGGAAYNEQFF
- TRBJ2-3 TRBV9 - TGTGCCAGCAGCCCCGGTGCAGCCCTGATAGATACGCAGTATTTT CASSPGAALIDTQYF
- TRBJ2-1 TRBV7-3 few TGTGCCAGCAGCGCACCCGGGACCTCCCTCGGAGGTGAGCAGTTCTTC CASSAPGTSLGGEQFF
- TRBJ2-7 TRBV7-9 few TGTGCCAGCAGGGGGTCTAGCAAGCCCTACGAGCAGTACTTC CASRGSSKPYEQYF